This paragraph covers one TCR beta chain sequence. Its antigen remains unidentified. No base qualities exist here, and no much larger clone lies one base off it. These data are taken from a study of radiotherapy plus CTLA-4 blockade in lung cancer (dated by TCRdb to 2016 to 2019). Regarding the study in general: Among enrolled patients, roughly 17% had an objective response and roughly 33% reached disease control.

What the work shows at the level of the full study, not this receptor alone: The strongest predictors of response were reported to be early dynamic shifts in blood T cell clones along with a rise in serum interferon-beta following radiation. TCR clones derived from tumors expanded in peripheral blood after treatment with radiotherapy and ipilimumab.

Library construction relied on the immunoSEQ multiplex PCR assay. TCRdb limited this immuneACCESS table to in-frame rearrangements with V and J called. A share of clones is missing; checked studies link under half to unresolved V genes, and the rest is unexplained. The table for this sample lists about 50,000 clones; just under 85% of them were counted only once. 4.8% of the sample goes to the ten largest clones. The study tested focal radiation therapy combined with CTLA-4 blockade (ipilimumab) in patients with chemo-refractory metastatic non-small-cell lung cancer. This TCR was recovered from a human donor with non-small cell lung cancer whose response to radiotherapy plus ipilimumab could not be evaluated. Sequenced here: peripheral blood, sampled from a patient treated with radiotherapy plus ipilimumab.

The DNA sequence follows: TGTGCCATCAGTGAAGACAGGGGAGGCAGTCAGCCCCAGCATTTT. This sequence encodes CAISEDRGGSQPQHF. The V gene is TRBV10-3 and the J gene is TRBJ1-5; 8 bases in the middle match TRBD1. The cysteine opens and the phenylalanine closes a CDR3 of 15 amino acids. Just the 45-base CDR3 DNA is kept, in frame starting at base 1. CDR1 and CDR2, looked up from the germline V gene, are ENHRY and SYGVKD. V loses 3 bases at its end and J loses 6 bases; junction bases beyond the gene matches: 7.